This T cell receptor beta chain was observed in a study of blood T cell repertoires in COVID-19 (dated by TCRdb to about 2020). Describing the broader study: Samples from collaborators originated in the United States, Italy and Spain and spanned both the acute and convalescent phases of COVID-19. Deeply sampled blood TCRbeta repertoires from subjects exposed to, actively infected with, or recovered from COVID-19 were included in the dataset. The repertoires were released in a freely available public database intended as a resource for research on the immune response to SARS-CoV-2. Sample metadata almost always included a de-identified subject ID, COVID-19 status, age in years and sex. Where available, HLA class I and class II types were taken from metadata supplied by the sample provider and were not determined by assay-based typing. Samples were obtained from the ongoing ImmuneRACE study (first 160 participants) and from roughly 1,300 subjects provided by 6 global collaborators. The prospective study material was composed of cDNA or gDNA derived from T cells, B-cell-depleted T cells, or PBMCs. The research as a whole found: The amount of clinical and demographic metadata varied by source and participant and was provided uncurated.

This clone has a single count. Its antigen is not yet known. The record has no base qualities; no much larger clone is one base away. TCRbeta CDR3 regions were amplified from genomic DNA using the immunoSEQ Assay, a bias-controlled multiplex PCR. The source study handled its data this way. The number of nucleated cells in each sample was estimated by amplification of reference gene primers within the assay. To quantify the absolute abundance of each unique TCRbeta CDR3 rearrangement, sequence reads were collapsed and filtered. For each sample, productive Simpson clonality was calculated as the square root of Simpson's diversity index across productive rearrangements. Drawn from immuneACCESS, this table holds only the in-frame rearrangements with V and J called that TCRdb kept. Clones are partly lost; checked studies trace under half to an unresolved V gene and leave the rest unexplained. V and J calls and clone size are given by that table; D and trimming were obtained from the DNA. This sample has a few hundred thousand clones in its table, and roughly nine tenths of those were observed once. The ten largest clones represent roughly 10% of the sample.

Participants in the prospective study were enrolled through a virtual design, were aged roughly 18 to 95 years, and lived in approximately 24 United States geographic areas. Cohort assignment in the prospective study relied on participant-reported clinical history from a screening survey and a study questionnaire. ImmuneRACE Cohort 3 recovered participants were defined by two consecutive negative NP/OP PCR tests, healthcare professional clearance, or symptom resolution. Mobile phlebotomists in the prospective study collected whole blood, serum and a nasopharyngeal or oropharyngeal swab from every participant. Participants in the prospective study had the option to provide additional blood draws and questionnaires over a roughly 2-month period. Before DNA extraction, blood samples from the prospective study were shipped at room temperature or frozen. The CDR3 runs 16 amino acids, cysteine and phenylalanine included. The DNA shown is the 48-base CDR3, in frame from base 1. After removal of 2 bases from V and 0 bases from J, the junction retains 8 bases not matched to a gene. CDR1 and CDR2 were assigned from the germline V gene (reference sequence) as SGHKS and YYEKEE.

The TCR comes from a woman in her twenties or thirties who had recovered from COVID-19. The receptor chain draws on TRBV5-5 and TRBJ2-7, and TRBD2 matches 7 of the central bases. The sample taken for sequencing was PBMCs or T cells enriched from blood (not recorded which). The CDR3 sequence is CASSFMGLPFSYEQYF. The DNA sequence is TGTGCCAGCAGCTTCATGGGACTACCGTTCTCCTACGAGCAGTACTTC.